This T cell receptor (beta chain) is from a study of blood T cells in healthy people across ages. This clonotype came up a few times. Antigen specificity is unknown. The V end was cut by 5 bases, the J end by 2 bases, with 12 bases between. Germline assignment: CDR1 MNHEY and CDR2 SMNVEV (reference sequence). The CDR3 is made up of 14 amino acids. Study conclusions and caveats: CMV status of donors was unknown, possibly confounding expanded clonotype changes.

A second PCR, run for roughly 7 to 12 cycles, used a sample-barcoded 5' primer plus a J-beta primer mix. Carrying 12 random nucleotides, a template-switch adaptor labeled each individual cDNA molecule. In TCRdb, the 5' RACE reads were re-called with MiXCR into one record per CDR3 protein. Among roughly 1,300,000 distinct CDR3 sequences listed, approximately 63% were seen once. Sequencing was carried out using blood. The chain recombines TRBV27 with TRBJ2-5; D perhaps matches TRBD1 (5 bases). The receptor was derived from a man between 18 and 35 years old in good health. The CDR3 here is CASSPRRTQETQYF. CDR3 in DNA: TGTGCCAGCAGTCCACGACGGACACAAGAGACCCAGTACTTC.